Following are 5 T cell receptor beta chains from one sample sequenced in a study of T cell changes during pregnancy in multiple sclerosis. TCRdb keeps only in-frame clones here, not all; method: immunoSEQ multiplex PCR. Of tens of thousands of clones in the sample, 88% are singletons; the top ten hold around 1.6%. The specimen comprised peripheral blood, sampled in the first trimester of pregnancy. The receptors derive from a female donor with multiple sclerosis, enrolled in a pregnancy study.

This clone was recorded once. The DNA for the CDR3 is TGTGCCATCAGTGAGAGGAGGGAGACCTACGAGCAGTACTTC. Amino acids: CAISERRETYEQYF. The chain joins TRBV10-3 to TRBJ2-7; TRBD2 is a possible D gene (6 bases). This CDR3 contains 14 residues. Looked up from germline, CDR1 is ENHRY and CDR2 is SYGVKD. V was pared by 2 bases and J by 2 bases, with 10 bases between.

This sequence joins TRBV28 and TRBJ1-4; TRBD1 matches at 8 bases. V shed 7 bases and J 5 bases; nucleotides not matched to a gene: 6. From germline, CDR1 is MDHEN and CDR2 SYDVKM. The CDR3 sequence is 14 residues long. CDR3 residues: CASTQTGENEKLFF. CDR3 nucleotides: TGTGCCAGCACTCAGACAGGGGAGAATGAAAAACTGTTTTTT.

The chain employs TRBV29-1 and TRBJ1-1; 9 nucleotides agree with TRBD1. Germline lookup yields CDR1 SQVTM and CDR2 ANQGSEA. The ends lost 7 bases at V and 6 bases at J; junction bases unmatched: 9. The CDR3 has 13 amino acids. In DNA form, the CDR3 reads TGCAGCGCGGTGGGACAGGGAACCCCTGAAGCTTTCTTT. Translation: CSAVGQGTPEAFF. Looking up the rest from reference TRBV29-1 and TRBJ1-1 gives the full variable domain: SAVISQKPSRDICQRGTSLTIQCQVDSQVTMMFWYRQQPGQSLTLIATANQGSEATYESGFVIDKFPISRPNLTFSTLTVSNMSPEDSSIYLCSAVGQGTPEAFFGQGTRLTVV.

A few counts support this clone. Within the sample, other DNA sequences also encode this same CDR3. V is TRBV2 and J is TRBJ2-1; 11 positions agree with TRBD2. CDR1 and CDR2 (germline): SNHLY, FYNNEI. This CDR3 contains 16 residues. The J segment lost 3 bases and the V segment lost 3 bases, leaving 4 bases of the junction unmatched. Here the CDR3 reads CASSEWTSGLYNEQFF. The DNA of the CDR3 is TGTGCCAGCAGTGAGTGGACTAGCGGGCTCTACAATGAGCAGTTCTTC. The whole variable domain, remainder taken from reference TRBV2 and TRBJ2-1, is EPEVTQTPSHQVTQMGQEVILRCVPISNHLYFYWYRQILGQKVEFLVSFYNNEISEKSEIFDDQFSVERPDGSNFTLKIRSTKLEDSAMYFCASSEWTSGLYNEQFFGPGTRLTVL.

This CDR3 reads CASSQAEGRSNEQFF. The DNA of the CDR3 is TGCGCCAGCAGCCAAGCGGAGGGCCGGTCGAATGAGCAGTTCTTC. This chain connects TRBV4-1 to TRBJ2-1; a weak D match, TRBD2 (6 bases). The CDR3 spans 15 residues. The germline V gene encodes CDR1 MGHRA and CDR2 YSYEKL. The germline V and J ends were trimmed by 1 base and 7 bases, with 14 bases remaining between them.